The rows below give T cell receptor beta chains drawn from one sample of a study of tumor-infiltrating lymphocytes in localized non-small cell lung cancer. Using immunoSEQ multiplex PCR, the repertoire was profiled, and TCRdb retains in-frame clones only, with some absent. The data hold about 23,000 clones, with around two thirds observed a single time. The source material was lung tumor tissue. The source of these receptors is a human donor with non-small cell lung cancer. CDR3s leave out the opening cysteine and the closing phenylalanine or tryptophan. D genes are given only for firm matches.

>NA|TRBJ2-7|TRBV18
ASSPSEISYEQY
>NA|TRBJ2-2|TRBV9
ASSHLYTGELF
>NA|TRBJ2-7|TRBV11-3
ASSLQREQY
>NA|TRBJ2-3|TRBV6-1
ASSELEGGGDTQY
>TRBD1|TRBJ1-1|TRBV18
ASSQQLGTGTFSRTEAF
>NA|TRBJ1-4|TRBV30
AWSDWSSNEKLF
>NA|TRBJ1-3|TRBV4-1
ASSGGDSGNTIY
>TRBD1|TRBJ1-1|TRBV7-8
ASSFGLTGGHTEAF
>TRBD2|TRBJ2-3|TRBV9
ASSVGTSGGRTDTQY
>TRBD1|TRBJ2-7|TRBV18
ASSSGQGTGEQY
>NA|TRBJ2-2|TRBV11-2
ASSLRVDGELF
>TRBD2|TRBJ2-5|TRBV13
ASSLGLAAQETQY
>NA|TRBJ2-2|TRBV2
ASSERTDTTGELF
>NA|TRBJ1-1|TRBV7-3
ASSSIGNTEAF
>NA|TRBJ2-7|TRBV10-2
ASSEGRGRYEQY
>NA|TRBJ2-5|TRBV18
ASSPQNQETQY
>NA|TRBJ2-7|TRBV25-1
ASTRGGEQY
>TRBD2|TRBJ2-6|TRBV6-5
ASSYRGAGANVLT
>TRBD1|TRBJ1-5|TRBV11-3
ASSLEGQSRQPQH
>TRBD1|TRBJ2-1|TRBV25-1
ASSEYGTGVYNEQF
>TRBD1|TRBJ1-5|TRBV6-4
ASSVRDRGRNQPQH
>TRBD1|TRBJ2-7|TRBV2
ASRDRGYEQY
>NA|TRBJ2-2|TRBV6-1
ASSGGTLIHSNTGELF
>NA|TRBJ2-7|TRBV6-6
ASSYMGVGEQY
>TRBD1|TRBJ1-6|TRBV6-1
ASSEVQGVDNSPLH
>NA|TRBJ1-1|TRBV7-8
ASSLSAGALNTEAF
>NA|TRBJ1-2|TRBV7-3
ASSPSGQLRDGYT
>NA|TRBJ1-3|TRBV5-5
ASSLAPESSGNTIY
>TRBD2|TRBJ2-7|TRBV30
AWSVRLGGFDEQY
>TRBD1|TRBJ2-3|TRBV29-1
SYRDRGTDTQY
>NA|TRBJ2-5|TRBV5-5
ASSLGGKWTVETQY
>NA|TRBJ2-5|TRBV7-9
ASSSGSAGETQY
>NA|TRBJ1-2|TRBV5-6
ASSLLVQDYYGYT
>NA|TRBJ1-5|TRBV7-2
ASSLDPGRQPQH